This T cell receptor (beta chain) was obtained from a study of cytomegalovirus exposure and HLA in healthy donors (dated by TCRdb to about 2017). Describing the broader study: An earlier analysis of roughly 500 of the donors reported 250 to 300 Gb of sequence data and 120 million or so unique TCR beta sequences from some 180 million T cells. Around 320 gigabases of sequencing data and tens of millions of unique TCR sequences were included in an early release covering about 600 HLA-typed donors. Among the roughly 370 genotyped donors, around 81% belonged to the genetic ancestry cluster associated with self-reported Caucasian donors. The aim of the study was to test whether cataloging public T cell receptors could identify signatures of past pathogen exposure. The study profiled the T cell repertoires of under 700 subjects by immunosequencing and related them to cytomegalovirus serostatus. In addition to the first cohort of approximately 650 subjects, a separate validation cohort of some 120 different subjects was used. To predict cytomegalovirus infection status, the study brought together high-throughput TCR immunosequencing, statistical association of individual TCRs with disease status, and machine learning. In a later analysis, previously published TCR beta repertoires from more than 500 donors were re-analyzed and high-resolution HLA genotyping was added so that TCR occurrence patterns could be studied. Rather than drawing on any new phenotypic data, the later analysis identified candidate immune exposures from TCR beta sequences and the way those sequences occurred across donors. An earlier analysis of several hundred of the donors used high-throughput TCR beta sequencing to judge whether each TCR beta V gene segment behaved as functional or pseudogenic. Donor age, sex, ethnicity and CMV serostatus were collected together with the repertoire data. A later genetic analysis used genome-wide SNP genotypes for about 65% of the roughly 670 donors, treating that subset as a discovery cohort. All discovery cohort repertoires had been generated on a single sequencing platform. Both class I and class II loci were covered by HLA typing, at four-digit resolution. Typing coverage differed by locus: A, B, C, DRB1 and DQB1 were typed in about 620-630 donors, DQA1 in 522, DPA1 in 600 to 610, and DPB1 in around 440. A few DR-DQ haplotypes were treated as single units for association and clustering because of strong linkage in the cohort. Across under 500 genotyped donors of the cohort, an average of roughly 250,000 unique TCR beta nucleotide sequences per donor were sequenced, and approximately 17% of those sequences were non-productive.

Receptor amplification or capture employed the immunoSEQ multiplex PCR assay. For the multiplex PCR, a mixture combining 60 forward primers for TCR Vbeta segments and 13 reverse primers for TCR Jbeta segments was used. A multiplex PCR assay on genomic DNA amplified the CDR3 region of rearranged TCR beta genes. The amplified TCR beta libraries were sequenced on the Illumina HiSeq System as 87-base-pair reads. In the authors' own workflow: A later analysis tallied roughly 76 million unique TCR beta chains across the 666 repertoires, and approximately 12 million of those chains were shared by two or more donors. To remove PCR and sequencing errors, raw reads were error-corrected and collapsed into unique sequences using a nearest-neighbor algorithm that merged closely related sequences. V, D and J gene segments were assigned by aligning CDR3 sequences to IMGT reference sequences. For a sequence to be retained, a match of at least six nucleotides to both a V gene segment and a J gene segment was required. A rearrangement counted as productive if the CDR3 had no stop codons and remained in frame with V and J, and every other rearrangement counted as non-productive. CDR3 was defined by IMGT convention, running from the second conserved V-encoded cysteine to the conserved J-encoded phenylalanine. Sequences without an unambiguous match to a single V gene segment were excluded from the earlier analysis of about 600 of the donors. In an earlier analysis of roughly 500 of the donors, V segments were called functional above 56.7% productive rearrangements and were called segregating when the between-donor standard deviation exceeded 5%. A statistical classification framework was developed to diagnose cytomegalovirus status using the catalog of TCR beta chain sequences. In a later analysis, V and J genes were assigned by comparing TCR nucleotide sequences against IMGT/GENE-DB human TR gene sequences. In a later analysis, CDR3 sequences and most-parsimonious VDJ recombination scenarios were assigned using the TCRdist pipeline. A later analysis defined each TCR beta chain by its CDR3 amino acid sequence plus V-gene family, and excluded reads lacking a unique V-gene family. A later analysis removed several hundred highly shared, low-generation-probability nucleotide sequences to deal with suspected cross-contamination and a sequencing artifact. In a later analysis, a clonal expansion index for each public chain was calculated from normalized within-repertoire ranks of inferred template counts. A later analysis computed generation probabilities with a VDJ recombination model fitted to out-of-frame rearrangements, and checked the results against IGoR. In a later analysis, TCR-TCR, TCR-HLA and TCR-CMV co-occurrence was scored with hypergeometric tests, and a repertoire-size bias correction was applied to TCR pairs. A later analysis estimated false discovery rates by permuting HLA or CMV assignments 20 times. In a later analysis, co-occurring TCRs were grouped using DBSCAN, with TCRdist sequence similarity added in when clustering inside HLA-allele-positive subsets. Repertoires with fewer than 30,000 or more than 120,000 public chains were left out of co-occurrence clustering, as were about five repertoires with anomalous nucleotide sharing. The immuneACCESS repertoire file appears here via TCRdb, limited to in-frame rearrangements. These files lack a portion of the clones; in checked studies, under half of the deficit traces to unresolved V genes, and the cause of the others is not known. D and trimming come from the DNA, and the V and J calls and clone size come from that table. Within this sample are roughly 140,000 clones, with about 75% of them counted one time only. The ten largest account for under 1.5% of the sample.

As concerns this clone: Its antigen remains unidentified. The record has no base qualities; no much larger clone is one base away.

V is clipped by 4 bases and J by 7 bases, and the sequence between their germline boundaries is 20 bases long. CDR1 and CDR2 are read off the germline V gene as SGHTA and FQGNSA. There are 17 amino acids in the CDR3, from cysteine to phenylalanine inclusive. The sequence is cut down to CDR3 DNA, 51 bases in frame from base 1. In total, around 600 healthy bone marrow donors made up the cohort. Cohort members were all nominally healthy when sampled, although unrecorded immune exposures were likely present. The donor tested CMV seronegative and was one of the 352 seronegative cohort members. A peripheral blood sample was provided by each donor, and peripheral blood mononuclear cells were used for TCR beta sequencing. Genomic DNA was extracted from the blood cell samples with the Qiagen DNeasy Blood Extraction Kit. The paper's findings and limits, for the study overall: At a false discovery rate of 0.05, a later analysis linked around 17,000 TCR beta sequences to specific HLA alleles. In a later genetic analysis, a missense DCLRE1C variant was associated with V-gene and J-gene trimming of TCR beta chains, and the association was replicated in an independent cohort. In a later analysis, HLA-associated TCR beta chains showed more clonal expansion and lower generation probabilities than non-associated chains that were equally common. In an earlier analysis of about 600 of the donors, most TCR beta V segments appeared in productive rearrangements about 90% or about 30% of the time, broadly matching IMGT annotations. HLA typing was unavailable for some donors at each locus, so association tests used only the typed subset. Compared with the approximately 720-donor mean, donors in an Asian-associated ancestry cluster had fewer N-insertions in productive TCRs, according to a later genetic analysis. A cluster of highly shared sequence variants was judged likely to represent a technical artifact of the sequencing pipeline. Because counts were too low, under 20 rarely observed V segments, including chromosome 9 orphons, were left out of the earlier analysis of about 620 of the donors. According to a later analysis, parvovirus B19, influenza, CMV and Epstein-Barr virus appeared linked to several top co-occurrence clusters. Most TCR sequences were observed very rarely across donors, whereas some public TCRs were present in many individuals. Correlated functional status among segregating V segments might reflect linkage disequilibrium, but an unknown experimental factor could not be ruled out. The authors suggested that the approach could potentially be generalized to other disease states and immunological phenotypes. The cohort was sequenced for TCR beta chains only, and without alpha or paired-chain data the features that could be detected were limited. A few of the identified cytomegalovirus-associated TCR beta chains were confirmed in vitro to be specific for cytomegalovirus antigens. According to a later analysis, TCR association rates differed among HLA loci, with DRB1 alleles showing the most associated TCRs and HLA-C alleles showing the fewest. Strong co-occurrence of HLA alleles, especially DR and DQ, made assigning TCR associations to individual alleles difficult. A further reported finding was that TCR beta sequences accurately predicted the HLA-A and HLA-B alleles for most subjects in the first cohort. In a later analysis, most CMV-associated TCR beta chains were found to appear HLA-restricted, with HLA associations seemingly driven largely by CMV exposure. For the cohort, immune exposure information was limited to CMV serostatus. A total of about 180 TCR beta chains were listed by the study as associated with cytomegalovirus. The presence/absence analyses assumed that sequencing depth was roughly uniform across donors, and that assumption may not be true. Because the 87-base-pair reads could not distinguish some IMGT-functional V segments, including TRBV6-2 and TRBV6-3, those segments were excluded. In both the original and validation cohorts, the classifier was reported to diagnose cytomegalovirus status with high specificity and sensitivity.

The chain employs TRBV7-2 and TRBJ1-6; 5 matching bases give a weak D call of TRBD1. The TCR originated in a man aged 18 to 29 in good health and CMV-seronegative. The sample taken for sequencing was PBMCs. The DNA sequence is TGTGCCAGCAGCTCTAAACCACGCGGGACTTCGAATTCACCCCTCCACTTT. Its coded protein is CASSSKPRGTSNSPLHF.